Listed here are 2 T cell receptor beta chains from one sample, sequenced in a study of T cell responses to AZD1222 COVID-19 vaccine. Libraries were prepared by immunoSEQ multiplex PCR; TCRdb keeps only in-frame clonotypes and omits some of them. Among tens of thousands of clones, 89% were seen once, and the ten largest hold approximately 5.3%. The sequenced sample was peripheral blood, obtained 28 days after the second AZD1222 dose. Receptors were obtained from an adult who received the AZD1222 COVID-19 vaccine.

This chain connects TRBV7-9 to TRBJ2-1; D is perhaps TRBD1 or TRBD2 (5 bases each). This CDR3 is built from 14 residues. From germline, CDR1 is SEHNR and CDR2 FQNEAQ (reference sequence). V lost 3 bases, J lost 5 bases, and 11 bases lay in between. In DNA, the CDR3 is TGTGCCAGCAGCTTTCCGGGGACGAACAATGAGCAGTTCTTC. Residues: CASSFPGTNNEQFF.

The gene calls are TRBV19 and TRBJ1-1, with TRBD1 as a possible D gene (5 bases). The V gene lost 6 bases and the J gene lost 5 bases, with 19 bases spanning the gap. The CDR3 extends over 15 amino acids. CDR1 is LNHDA, CDR2 SQIVND, per germline (reference sequence). The CDR3 nucleotides read TGTGCCAGTAGCCCCGGGGTAGGGGCTTATACTGAAGCTTTCTTT. Protein sequence: CASSPGVGAYTEAFF.